This passage covers 13 T cell receptor beta chains from one sample sequenced in a study of identical twins. One entry per CDR3 protein, called by TCRdb with MiXCR from the 5' RACE reads. The table has some 1,600,000 distinct CDR3 sequences, about 30% seen once. The sequenced sample consisted of cord blood. Source of these receptors: a newborn girl in good health.

This clonotype was seen repeatedly, ten times or more. The chain is built from TRBV6-1 and TRBJ2-5; D not resolved. The DNA end is a closer match to TRBJ2-7, so the J assignment may be wrong. Germline V gene sequence: CDR1 MNHNS, CDR2 SASEGT. The CDR3 is 12 amino acids. CDR3 loop: CASSAGLNEQYF. In DNA form, the CDR3 reads TGTGCCAGCAGTGCCGGGTTGAACGAGCAGTACTTC.

The rearrangement links TRBV4-1 to TRBJ2-3, with D possibly matching TRBD2 (5 bases). V lost 10 bases to trimming and J lost 1 base, with 15 bases between them. Germline loops: CDR1 MGHRA, CDR2 YSYEKL. The CDR3 runs to 14 residues. The CDR3 nucleotides read TGCGCCATTTCTCCTCCGAGGGGCACAGATACGCAGTATTTT. Amino acids: CAISPPRGTDTQYF.

This clonotype was counted between two and nine times. The chain combines TRBV6-5 with TRBJ1-6; 9 nucleotides match TRBD1. The CDR3 consists of 14 residues. V shed 5 bases and J 8 bases; nucleotides not matched to a gene: 4. From germline, CDR1 is MNHEY and CDR2 SVGAGI. Here the CDR3 reads CASSAGTGHSPLHF. For the CDR3, the DNA is TGTGCCAGCAGTGCGGGGACAGGGCATTCACCCCTCCACTTT.

This clonotype has a handful of counts. The V call is TRBV12-3 or TRBV12-4, the J call TRBJ2-7; the match to TRBD2 covers 7 bases. V trimming: 1 base; J trimming: 7 bases; junction bases outside the gene matches: 10. This CDR3 has 15 amino acids. The CDR3 coding sequence is TGTGCCAGCAGTTTAGACGGGGGGAGCTACAATGAGCAGTACTTC. This codes for CASSLDGGSYNEQYF.

V is TRBV5-5 and J is TRBJ1-4, with 7 positions matching TRBD1. Germline V gene data show CDR1 as SGHKS and CDR2 as YYEKEE (reference sequence). The V and J ends lost 4 bases and 8 bases, in that order; junction bases with no gene match: 11. CDR3 length: 15 amino acids. CDR3 nucleotides: TGTGCCAGCAGCCCTACAACAGGGGTTAAGGAAAAACTGTTTTTT. Encoded protein: CASSPTTGVKEKLFF.

V and J are TRBV5-1 and TRBJ2-4; 9 bases are a match to TRBD1. Trimming cost V 4 bases and J 5 bases; bases outside gene matches: 10. This CDR3 comprises 16 residues. CDR1 is SGHRS, CDR2 YFSETQ, per germline. The CDR3 DNA is TGCGCCAGCAGCGCTCACCTACAGGGGGCCCAAAACATTCAGTACTTC. Translation gives CASSAHLQGAQNIQYF.

Here the CDR3 reads CSVSPGTGGNTDTQYF. For the CDR3, the DNA is TGCAGCGTTAGCCCCGGGACAGGGGGAAACACAGATACGCAGTATTTT. This chain links TRBV29-1 with TRBJ2-3; TRBD1 matches at 11 bases. Germline-derived CDR1 and CDR2 are SQVTM and ANQGSEA. There are 16 residues in the CDR3. V trimming: 5 bases; J trimming: 2 bases; junction bases outside the gene matches: 9.

This rearrangement joins TRBV29-1 to TRBJ2-5; 8 bases map to TRBD2. Unmatched junction bases numbered 12, after V lost 5 bases and J lost 4 bases. In germline, CDR1 is SQVTM, CDR2 ANQGSEA. The CDR3 covers 15 residues. CDR3 nucleotide sequence: TGCAGCGTTAGGGCCTTAGCGGGACCCCCAGAGACCCAGTACTTC. Protein sequence: CSVRALAGPPETQYF.

This clonotype was seen a handful of times. V is TRBV20-1 and J is TRBJ1-1; D perhaps matches TRBD1 (5 bases). The CDR3 consists of 14 residues. Germline V CDR1 and CDR2: DFQATT, SNEGSKA (reference sequence). Trimming removed 1 base at V and 1 base at J, with 10 bases between. CDR3 in DNA: TGCAGTGCTAGAGTTGGGGGGAGGAACACTGAAGCTTTCTTT. Its translation: CSARVGGRNTEAFF.

The rearrangement joins TRBV3-1 to TRBJ2-5; no definite D call. V shed 2 bases and J shed 1 base, with 5 bases lying between them. The CDR3 sequence is 13 residues long. In germline, CDR1 is LGHDT, CDR2 YNNKEL (reference sequence). The CDR3 loop is CASSQLIQETQYF. CDR3 DNA sequence: TGTGCCAGCAGCCAACTGATCCAAGAGACCCAGTACTTC.

In its sample, this clonotype was seen once. The rearrangement uses TRBV20-1 and TRBJ2-7, with no clear D. V was trimmed by 5 bases and J by 4 bases, leaving 9 bases between them. Germline values: CDR1 DFQATT, CDR2 SNEGSKA (reference sequence). The length of the CDR3 is 11 residues. CDR3 amino acids: CSACPTYEQYF. In nucleotides, the CDR3 is TGCAGTGCTTGTCCGACGTACGAGCAGTACTTC.

The chain couples TRBV20-1 to TRBJ1-4, with 9 bases lining up with TRBD1. With 1 base clipped from V and 3 bases from J, the junction kept 3 bases outside the gene matches. The CDR3 covers 15 residues. Per the germline V gene, CDR1 is DFQATT and CDR2 is SNEGSKA (reference sequence). The CDR3 DNA reads as TGCAGTGCTAGAGGACAGGGGGGGGCTAATGAAAAACTGTTTTTT. The encoded protein is CSARGQGGANEKLFF.

This chain connects TRBV6-1 to TRBJ2-1; D call uncertain. With 2 bases removed from V and 8 bases from J, the gap between germline ends came to 10 bases. Germline values: CDR1 MNHNS, CDR2 SASEGT. CDR3 length equals 13 residues. In DNA form, the CDR3 reads TGTGCCAGCAGTGAATTTTTGGGTGATGAGCAGTTCTTC. It is translated as CASSEFLGDEQFF.